The clone carrying this T cell receptor beta chain was seen more than once but under ten times. The sample originates from a study of blood T cell repertoires in COVID-19. For the study at large: From the United States, Italy and Spain came samples of acute and convalescent COVID-19. The analysed material was cDNA or gDNA that came from T cells, B-cell-depleted T cells, or PBMCs.

Source study methods: Amplified reference gene primers provided the basis for estimating nucleated cell counts. Method: immunoSEQ multiplex PCR; TCRdb's copy keeps in-frame clones and lacks some. V and J calls plus clone size are reproduced from that table; the DNA served to infer D and trimming. The sample has about 290,000 clones, over 80% seen once; the top ten hold around 4.2%. Germline V gene data show CDR1 as LNHDA and CDR2 as SQIVND (reference sequence). J was trimmed by 6 bases and V by 10 bases; bases with no gene match: 11. The CDR3 is made up of 14 amino acids. This clonotype was obtained from a woman between 50 and 59 years old with active or convalescent COVID-19. Sequencing input: peripheral blood. The chain recombines TRBV19 with TRBJ2-1, with 8 bases lining up with TRBD2. CDR3 DNA sequence: TGTGCCACACAGACCGGGACTAGAACCAATGAGCAGTTCTTC. It codes for CATQTGTRTNEQFF. Based on the CDR3 plus reference TRBV19 and TRBJ2-1, the full variable domain is DGGITQSPKYLFRKEGQNVTLSCEQNLNHDAMYWYRQDPGQGLRLIYYSQIVNDFQKGDIAEGYSVSREKKESFPLTVTSAQKNPTAFYLCATQTGTRTNEQFFGPGTRLTVL.